This record looks at one TCR beta chain sequence and its context. Seattle patients were enrolled while actively infected and followed longitudinally. This sample was taken from a study of blood T cell repertoires in COVID-19. Study-wide background: Spain, Italy and the United States supplied samples that represented acute and convalescent COVID-19.

This CDR3 spans 11 amino acids. Germline CDR1 reads DFQATT; CDR2 reads SNEGSKA (reference sequence). Trimming took 6 bases from V and 5 from J, leaving 10 bases between them. Source study methods: Nucleated cell number was recorded as an estimate derived from reference gene primer amplification. TCRdb's table, derived via immunoSEQ multiplex PCR, lists solely in-frame clones and lacks some. That table supplies the V and J calls and clone size; D and trimming were determined from the DNA. The sample consists of approximately 300,000 clones, about 85% of them appearing once. The J gene is TRBJ2-5, the V gene TRBV20-1; D is uncertain. The specimen sequenced was peripheral blood. The sequence came from a human donor with COVID-19, enrolled during active disease. The donor label of this sample is uncertain. The CDR3 DNA sequence: TGCAGTGCCGACATGCAGGAGACCCAGTACTTC. As protein: CSADMQETQYF.